The rows below give T cell receptor beta chains drawn from one sample of a study of siplizumab effects on memory and regulatory T cells. The protocol was immunoSEQ multiplex PCR, while the TCRdb copy is restricted to in-frame clones and leaves out a portion. The table includes about 100,000 clones, roughly 93% detected once. What was sequenced was non-Treg CD4+ T cells sorted from blood. The receptors were gathered from a human donor in good health. The CDR3 runs from the conserved cysteine through the conserved F or W. Each record gives: J gene, V gene, clone size, D gene, CDR3 DNA, CDR3 protein. The D gene is left open where the match is weak. Size values are once, few and many counts, or a class for expanded clones, and some rows have none.

TRBJ1-5,TRBV7-6,-,-,TGTGCCAGCAGCTTAGCGAGTTACAGGGTTGGTGGCAATCAGCCCCAGCATTTT,CASSLASYRVGGNQPQHF
TRBJ2-2,TRBV18,-,-,TGTGCCAGCTCCGAATCCGGGGAGCTGTTTTTT,CASSESGELFF
TRBJ1-3,TRBV11-2,-,-,TGTGCCAGCAGCTTTTATACGGTTGGAAACACCATATATTTT,CASSFYTVGNTIYF
TRBJ1-1,TRBV7-3,few,TRBD1,TGTGCCAGCAGCAGTCAGGGGGCGGACACTGAAGCTTTCTTT,CASSSQGADTEAFF
TRBJ1-1,TRBV19,-,-,TGTGCCAGTAGTATAGACCTGTACAGGGCTATGAACACTGAAGCTTTCTTT,CASSIDLYRAMNTEAFF
TRBJ1-1,TRBV6-5,-,TRBD1,TGTGCCAGCAGTTACCAGACAGGGAGATACACTGAAGCTTTCTTT,CASSYQTGRYTEAFF
TRBJ2-3,TRBV5-5,-,TRBD2,TGTGCCAGCAGCTTGGGGCGGGAGAGCACAGATACGCAGTATTTT,CASSLGRESTDTQYF
TRBJ1-5,TRBV5-1,-,TRBD1,TGCGCCAGCAGCTTGGAACAGGGGATTCAGCCCCAGCATTTT,CASSLEQGIQPQHF
TRBJ2-6,TRBV7-9,-,TRBD2,TGTGCCAGCAGCCTTAGCGGGGGGCAAGGGGCCAACGTCCTGACTTTC,CASSLSGGQGANVLTF
TRBJ1-5,TRBV1,-,-,TGCACCAGCACGCGGACAGGTCATCAGCCCCAGCATTTT,CTSTRTGHQPQHF
TRBJ1-2,TRBV21-1,-,-,TGTGCCAGCAGCAAAGGTCTTCGGGAACATATCTATGGCTACACCTTC,CASSKGLREHIYGYTF
TRBJ1-1,TRBV19,-,-,TGTGCCACCACGCGTGGGTTGAACACTGAAGCTTTCTTT,CATTRGLNTEAFF
TRBJ2-2,TRBV6-5,-,-,TGTGCCAGCAGTGGCATCGCGAACACCGGGGAGCTGTTTTTT,CASSGIANTGELFF
TRBJ1-5,TRBV4-1,-,-,TGCGCCAGCAGCCAAGCGAACCAGGTCCGTAGCAATCAGCCCCAGCATTTT,CASSQANQVRSNQPQHF
TRBJ2-2,TRBV5-4,-,-,TGTGCCAGCAGCTTGAGTGCGCTGACCTTATTT,CASSLSALTLF
TRBJ2-3,TRBV2,-,-,TGTGCCAGCAGTGATATTTGGCAAACCCCGATGGGCACAGATACGCAGTATTTT,CASSDIWQTPMGTDTQYF
TRBJ1-5,TRBV15,once,TRBD1,TGTGCCACCAGCAGAACCGGGACAGGGGGTCAGCCCCAGCATTTT,CATSRTGTGGQPQHF
TRBJ2-7,TRBV7-9,-,TRBD1,TGTGCCAGCAGCGGGACAGGGGCTTCCTACGAGCAGTACTTC,CASSGTGASYEQYF
TRBJ2-2,TRBV27,-,-,TGTGCCAGCAGGAAGGGCAGGGGAGAGACCGGGGAGCTGTTTTTT,CASRKGRGETGELFF
TRBJ1-5,TRBV7-9,once,-,TGTGCCAGCAGCTTAGAAAGGGACACCCCCTCTAATGGCAATCAGCCCCAGCATTTT,CASSLERDTPSNGNQPQHF
TRBJ2-1,TRBV5-6,-,-,TGTGCCAGCAGCTTTGGGCAGTTTGAGCAGTTCTTC,CASSFGQFEQFF
TRBJ2-2,TRBV11-2,-,-,TGTGCCAGCAGCTTAGCCGGGGGCGCGAACACCGGGGAGCTGTTTTTT,CASSLAGGANTGELFF
TRBJ2-5,TRBV11-2,-,TRBD1,TGTGCCAGCAGCCCTGACAGGGAAGAGACCCAGTACTTC,CASSPDREETQYF
TRBJ2-7,TRBV28,-,TRBD2,TGTGCCAGCAGTGGGGGGGGATCCGGGCAGTACTTC,CASSGGGSGQYF
TRBJ2-7,TRBV27,-,TRBD1,TGTGCCAGCATCCGGACAGGACGCCCCTACGAGCAGTACTTC,CASIRTGRPYEQYF
TRBJ2-3,TRBV2,once,-,TGTGCCAGCAGTTTGCTAGCGACTAGCACAGATACGCAGTATTTT,CASSLLATSTDTQYF
TRBJ2-7,TRBV6-5,once,-,TGTGCCAGCAGTTACTCGTTCAGCTCCTACGAGCAGTACTTC,CASSYSFSSYEQYF
TRBJ2-3,TRBV6-4,-,TRBD2,TGTGCCAGCACGAATCGCCGGGAGGACACAGATACGCAGTATTTT,CASTNRREDTDTQYF
TRBJ2-3,TRBV7-3,once,-,TGTGCCAGCAGCTTACGTGGGAGGACAGATACGCAGTATTTT,CASSLRGRTDTQYF
TRBJ2-7,TRBV27,-,TRBD1,TGTGCCAGCAGTAGACTGGGACAGTTTTACTACGAGCAGTACTTC,CASSRLGQFYYEQYF
TRBJ1-1,TRBV7-9,-,-,TGTGCCAGCAGCTTAGTCGGGGGACCTGAAGCTTTCTTT,CASSLVGGPEAFF
TRBJ2-1,TRBV5-1,-,TRBD1,TGCGCCAGCAGCTTGGGAGGTACAGGGGAATGGAATGAGCAGTTCTTC,CASSLGGTGEWNEQFF
TRBJ2-2,TRBV10-2,once,-,TGCGCCAGCACGAGCCAGGGAGGTACCGGGGAGCTGTTTTTT,CASTSQGGTGELFF
TRBJ1-2,TRBV6-4,-,TRBD1,TGTGCCAGCAGTGACCCTGGGACAGGTGATGGCTACACCTTC,CASSDPGTGDGYTF
TRBJ2-7,TRBV7-6,-,-,TGTGCCAGCAGCTTTGGGCTCGCCTTACACCACGAGCAGTACTTC,CASSFGLALHHEQYF
TRBJ2-3,TRBV10-2,-,TRBD2,TGCGCCAGCAGTGATTTAAGATGGGGACTAGCGGAGGGCACAGATACGCAGTATTTT,CASSDLRWGLAEGTDTQYF
TRBJ1-2,TRBV9,-,-,TGTGCCAGCAGCGTAGTGGGCGGGGGCTATGGCTACACCTTC,CASSVVGGGYGYTF
TRBJ2-1,TRBV19,-,-,TGTGCCGGCAGCTCGGGACTCCCCGGGTCTGAGCAGTTCTTC,CAGSSGLPGSEQFF
TRBJ2-4,TRBV19,-,-,TGTGCCAGTAGCACGAGCTCGGGGAACATTCAGTACTTC,CASSTSSGNIQYF
TRBJ2-1,TRBV7-3,-,TRBD2,TGTGCCAGCAGCTCCGGACTAGCGGGAGATGAGCAGTTCTTC,CASSSGLAGDEQFF
TRBJ2-1,TRBV28,-,TRBD2,TGTGCCAGCAGTTTTCTAGCGGGAGATTACAATGAGCAGTTCTTC,CASSFLAGDYNEQFF
TRBJ1-5,TRBV19,-,-,TGTGCCAGTAGTATCGGCAGAAATCAGCCCCAGCATTTT,CASSIGRNQPQHF